The 3 T cell receptor beta chains given below trace back to one sample, sequenced in a study of blood T cells in healthy people across ages. Through a sample-barcoded 5' primer and a J-beta primer mix, a second PCR was run for roughly 7 to 11 cycles. MiXCR was run by TCRdb on the 5' RACE reads, yielding one entry per CDR3 protein. The sample lists roughly 1.6 million distinct CDR3 sequences; 30% to 40% were seen once. The sequenced sample consisted of blood. The receptor set was obtained from a woman between 25 and 40 years old in good health.

The genes are TRBV7-2 and TRBJ2-5; 8 positions agree with TRBD2. The V segment lost 2 bases and the J segment 4 bases; nucleotides outside the gene matches: 6. Germline assignment: CDR1 SGHTA and CDR2 FQGNSA. The CDR3 loop spans 15 amino acids. CDR3 nucleotides: TGTGCCAGCAGCTTAAATAGCGGGAACCGAGAGACCCAGTACTTC. Translation: CASSLNSGNRETQYF. The variable domain in full, completed from reference TRBV7-2 and TRBJ2-5, reads GAGVSQSPSNKVTEKGKDVELRCDPISGHTALYWYRQSLGQGLEFLIYFQGNSAPDKSGLPSDRFSAERTGGSVSTLTIQRTQQEDSAVYLCASSLNSGNRETQYFGPGTRLLVL.

The chain is built from TRBV12-3 or TRBV12-4 and TRBJ1-6; 9 nucleotides align to TRBD1. V dropped 4 bases and J dropped 10; count of bases not matched to a gene: 8. This CDR3 region has 15 residues. The CDR3 region has the DNA TGTGCCAGCAGTTCCACCGGGACAGGGAGCTCACCCCTCCACTTT. Its translation: CASSSTGTGSSPLHF.

CDR3 DNA sequence: TGCAGCGGGGGATCACACAGGGGCATTGACCTCACAGATACGCAGTATTTT. Protein sequence: CSGGSHRGIDLTDTQYF. V gene TRBV29-1 combines with J gene TRBJ2-3, with TRBD1 matching over 7 bases. This CDR3 contains 17 residues. CDR1 is SQVTM and CDR2 is ANQGSEA in the germline V gene. V lost 7 bases to trimming and J lost 2 bases; unmatched junction nucleotides: 18.